Below are 18 T cell receptor beta chains sequenced from a single sample in a study of blood T cell repertoires in COVID-19. Repertoires were generated with immunoSEQ multiplex PCR, while TCRdb's copy carries only in-frame clones and drops some. This sample carries 95,000 to 100,000 clones, 85% to 95% of them seen once, and the ten largest clones take over 5.5%. The sequenced material came from peripheral blood. These receptors were obtained from a man aged 50 to 59 with active COVID-19.

V and J are TRBV6-1 and TRBJ2-7; perhaps TRBD1 as D (6 bases). The ends were cut back, 0 bases at V and 5 bases at J, with 11 bases in the middle. Germline V gene data show CDR1 as MNHNS and CDR2 as SASEGT. There are 14 residues in the CDR3. The CDR3 reads CASSEAGAADEQYF. CDR3 coding DNA: TGTGCCAGCAGTGAAGCGGGGGCTGCAGACGAGCAGTACTTC.

This sequence joins TRBV2 and TRBJ2-5, with D maybe TRBD2 (5 bases). The CDR3 consists of 14 residues. V was cut by 1 base and J by 5 bases, with 11 bases left in between. From germline, CDR1 is SNHLY and CDR2 FYNNEI. The CDR3 is CASSEDGPGETQYF. DNA for the CDR3: TGTGCCAGCAGTGAAGACGGGCCGGGGGAGACCCAGTACTTC.

The V call is TRBV4-1, the J call TRBJ2-1; D is uncertain. Germline V gene lookup returns CDR1 MGHRA and CDR2 YSYEKL. This CDR3 comprises 15 residues. With 2 bases removed from V and 10 bases from J, the gap between germline ends came to 18 bases. The CDR3 DNA reads TGCGCCAGCAGCCAAAGTGTTAGCCCGTGGAGCGAGCAGTTCTTC. Encoded protein: CASSQSVSPWSEQFF.

The chain is built from TRBV5-1 and TRBJ2-1; 11 nucleotides agree with TRBD2. V was clipped by 4 bases and J by 9 bases; unmatched bases: 12. The germline gives CDR1 SGHRS, CDR2 YFSETQ. The CDR3 is made up of 16 amino acids. This CDR3 reads CASSLDTSGSAGEQFF. The DNA for the CDR3 is TGCGCCAGCAGCCTCGATACTAGCGGGAGCGCCGGTGAGCAGTTCTTC.

V is TRBV28 and J is TRBJ2-1; the match to TRBD2 covers 9 bases. Germline CDR1 reads MDHEN; CDR2 reads SYDVKM. The CDR3 contains 15 residues. J gave up 6 bases and V 5 bases, and 8 bases lay outside the gene matches. In DNA form, the CDR3 reads TGTGCCAGCAGTCCCAGGCGGGAGGGCCGCAATGAGCAGTTCTTC. The encoded protein is CASSPRREGRNEQFF.

CDR3: CASSIAPLRGQNTEAFF. In nucleotides, the CDR3 is TGTGCCAGTAGTATAGCTCCTCTTCGCGGTCAAAACACTGAAGCTTTCTTT. The chain has TRBV19 and TRBJ1-1, with D uncertain. Germline loops: CDR1 LNHDA, CDR2 SQIVND (reference sequence). V was clipped by 1 base and J by 2 bases, with 17 bases between them. The CDR3 sequence is 17 residues long.

This chain connects TRBV30 to TRBJ1-4; perhaps TRBD1 as D (6 bases). CDR3 size: 15 residues. V was clipped by 0 bases and J by 5 bases, with 13 bases between them. Germline assignment: CDR1 GTSNPN and CDR2 SVGIG (reference sequence). The chain's CDR3 is CAWSVASGVNEKLFF. The CDR3 DNA reads TGTGCCTGGAGTGTGGCCTCAGGGGTGAATGAAAAACTGTTTTTT.

The V and J genes are TRBV28 and TRBJ2-4, with a weak D call TRBD1 (5 bases). V lost 6 bases, J lost 1 base, and 10 bases lay in between. This CDR3 region has 14 residues. Germline V gene data show CDR1 as MDHEN and CDR2 as SYDVKM. CDR3 nucleotide sequence: TGTGCCAGCAGAACTCAGGGTGCCAAAAACATTCAGTACTTC. Amino acid sequence: CASRTQGAKNIQYF.

In its sample, this clone was seen once. CDR3 amino acids: CASSEGRQGASEQFF. Here the CDR3 DNA reads TGTGCCAGCAGTGAAGGACGACAGGGGGCAAGTGAGCAGTTCTTC. The V gene is TRBV6-1, the J gene TRBJ2-1, with TRBD1 matching over 10 bases. The CDR3 sequence is 15 residues long. Germline V gene lookup returns CDR1 MNHNS and CDR2 SASEGT. V lost 1 base to trimming and J lost 9 bases; unmatched junction nucleotides: 6.

This chain joins TRBV5-4 and TRBJ1-2, with D uncertain. V was clipped by 6 bases and J by 6 bases, with 18 bases between them. Germline loops: CDR1 SGHNT, CDR2 YYREEE (reference sequence). This CDR3 is 14 amino acids long. In DNA, the CDR3 is TGTGCCAGCACCACTGAGAGCCCAATTAATGGCTACACCTTC. Translating gives CASTTESPINGYTF.

The gene calls are TRBV5-1 and TRBJ2-7; 12 bases are a match to TRBD2. This CDR3 contains 15 residues. Germline V gene lookup returns CDR1 SGHRS and CDR2 YFSETQ. J gave up 6 bases and V 4 bases, and 8 bases lay outside the gene matches. The CDR3 bases are TGCGCCAGCAGCGAGACTAGCGGGGGTTCTGGCGAGCAGTACTTC. As protein: CASSETSGGSGEQYF.

The chain has TRBV6-5 and TRBJ2-7, with 10 positions matching TRBD1. This CDR3 contains 16 residues. The V segment lost 0 bases and the J segment 3 bases; nucleotides outside the gene matches: 5. CDR1 and CDR2 from the germline V gene are MNHEY and SVGAGI. CDR3 sequence reads: CASSYSLWDRGYEQYF. The CDR3 DNA reads TGTGCCAGCAGTTACTCTCTATGGGACAGGGGCTACGAGCAGTACTTC.

The chain recombines TRBV11-2 with TRBJ2-5; 10 bases are a match to TRBD2. The V and J ends lost 4 bases and 5 bases, in that order; junction bases with no gene match: 19. This CDR3 is 19 amino acids long. Germline CDR1 and CDR2: SGHAT and FQNNGV. CDR3 loop: CASSSPSSTSGIQLETQYF. CDR3 sequence (DNA): TGTGCCAGCAGCTCTCCTTCCTCCACTAGCGGGATTCAATTGGAGACCCAGTACTTC.

The V gene is TRBV5-4, the J gene TRBJ2-5, with 10 bases fitting TRBD2. V gave up 0 bases and J gave up 3 bases; unmatched junction bases: 2. Germline V gene lookup returns CDR1 SGHNT and CDR2 YYREEE (reference sequence). The CDR3 is made up of 15 amino acids. Written as DNA, the CDR3 is TGTGCCAGCAGCTTGGGTCTAGCGGGAGAAGAGACCCAGTACTTC. It is translated as CASSLGLAGEETQYF.

This chain uses TRBV4-1 with TRBJ1-2, with TRBD1 identical over 8 bases. Germline trimming cut 1 base from V and 8 bases from J; bases unmatched to any gene: 6. From germline, CDR1 is MGHRA and CDR2 YSYEKL. The CDR3 covers 14 residues. The CDR3 spells CASSQGTGRAGYTF. CDR3 sequence (DNA): TGCGCCAGCAGCCAAGGGACAGGGCGGGCGGGCTACACCTTC.

This chain uses TRBV5-1 with TRBJ1-3; TRBD1 aligns across 7 bases. This CDR3 is 14 amino acids long. CDR1 SGHRS and CDR2 YFSETQ come from the germline V gene. With 0 bases clipped from V and 4 bases from J, the junction kept 1 base outside the gene matches. The CDR3 region is CASSLAGGGNTIYF. The CDR3 DNA reads TGCGCCAGCAGCTTGGCAGGGGGAGGAAACACCATATATTTT.

The chain links TRBV19 to TRBJ1-1; no clear D gene. Per germline, CDR1 LNHDA and CDR2 SQIVND (reference sequence). V dropped 3 bases and J dropped 0 bases, with 8 bases sitting between them. The CDR3 runs to 14 residues. CDR3 DNA: TGTGCCAGTAGTATTGGCAGTGTGAACACTGAAGCTTTCTTT. It is translated as CASSIGSVNTEAFF. Complete variable domain (other parts from reference TRBV19 and TRBJ1-1): DGGITQSPKYLFRKEGQNVTLSCEQNLNHDAMYWYRQDPGQGLRLIYYSQIVNDFQKGDIAEGYSVSREKKESFPLTVTSAQKNPTAFYLCASSIGSVNTEAFFGQGTRLTVV.

The rearrangement links TRBV7-2 to TRBJ1-5, with TRBD1 matching over 9 bases. Trimming at V came to 4 bases and at J to 2 bases, leaving 6 bases not matched to a gene. Per the germline V gene, CDR1 is SGHTA and CDR2 is FQGNSA. The CDR3 is 16 residues long. CDR3 nucleotides: TGTGCCAGCAGCTCATTCACAGGGGGCGGCAATCAGCCCCAGCATTTT. This encodes CASSSFTGGGNQPQHF. Using reference TRBV7-2 and TRBJ1-5 for the parts outside the CDR3, the full variable domain is GAGVSQSPSNKVTEKGKDVELRCDPISGHTALYWYRQSLGQGLEFLIYFQGNSAPDKSGLPSDRFSAERTGGSVSTLTIQRTQQEDSAVYLCASSSFTGGGNQPQHFGDGTRLSIL.